Below, 24 T cell receptor beta chains from the same sample are listed, as sequenced in a study of T cell responses to AZD1222 COVID-19 vaccine. The assay was immunoSEQ multiplex PCR, and TCRdb's table has in-frame clones only and misses some. This sample has more than 100,000 clones; about 91% occur once, and the top ten carry 4% to 5.5%. The sequenced sample was peripheral blood, obtained on day 0 of AZD1222 vaccination. All receptors come from an adult in good health.

The genes are TRBV7-6 and TRBJ1-1, with D tentatively TRBD1 (5 bases). Looked up from germline, CDR1 is SGHVS and CDR2 is FNYEAQ. V lost 3 bases and J lost 5, with 19 bases in between. The CDR3 totals 16 residues. CDR3 protein: CASSLGRTPWKTEAFF. The CDR3 region has the DNA TGTGCCAGCAGCTTGGGGCGCACTCCCTGGAAGACTGAAGCTTTCTTT.

V usage is TRBV9 and J usage is TRBJ2-7; D is unclear. Per the germline V gene, CDR1 is SGDLS and CDR2 is YYNGEE. This CDR3 has 14 residues. Trimming removed 0 bases at V and 5 bases at J, with 12 bases between. The DNA for the CDR3 is TGTGCCAGCAGCGTAGCTACTAACAGCAACGAGCAGTACTTC. Its protein product is CASSVATNSNEQYF. Full variable domain (missing parts from reference TRBV9 and TRBJ2-7): DSGVTQTPKHLITATGQRVTLRCSPRSGDLSVYWYQQSLDQGLQFLIQYYNGEERAKGNILERFSAQQFPDLHSELNLSSLELGDSALYFCASSVATNSNEQYFGPGTRLTVT.

This chain's CDR3 is CASLRVGDEQYF. The CDR3 region has the DNA TGCGCCAGTCTCCGGGTGGGGGACGAGCAGTACTTC. J is TRBJ2-7 and V is TRBV5-1; D is possibly TRBD1 or TRBD2 (5 bases each). V lost 8 bases and J lost 5, with 14 bases in between. The germline CDR1 and CDR2 sequences are SGHRS and YFSETQ. The CDR3 totals 12 residues. The complete variable domain, with remaining parts taken from reference TRBV5-1 and TRBJ2-7, reads KAGVTQTPRYLIKTRGQQVTLSCSPISGHRSVSWYQQTPGQGLQFLFEYFSETQRNKGNFPGRFSGRQFSNSRSEMNVSTLELGDSALYLCASLRVGDEQYFGPGTRLTVT.

The chain uses TRBV18 and TRBJ2-1; D gene unclear. The ends were cut back, 4 bases at V and 4 bases at J, with 5 bases in the middle. This CDR3 comprises 12 residues. CDR1 and CDR2 from the germline V gene are KGHSH and LQKENI. The CDR3 here is CASSHAYNEQFF. CDR3 in DNA: TGTGCCAGCTCACACGCATACAATGAGCAGTTCTTC. The entire variable domain, with the rest obtained from reference TRBV18 and TRBJ2-1, is as follows: NAGVMQNPRHLVRRRGQEARLRCSPMKGHSHVYWYRQLPEEGLKFMVYLQKENIIDESGMPKERFSAEFPKEGPSILRIQQVVRGDSAAYFCASSHAYNEQFFGPGTRLTVL.

This clone has just a few counts. V and J are TRBV7-9 and TRBJ1-2; no firm D call. The CDR3 is made up of 16 amino acids. Trimming pared 1 base from V and 6 bases from J, leaving 18 bases between. CDR1 and CDR2 (germline): SEHNR, FQNEAQ (reference sequence). The CDR3 is CASSLGVGPNADGYTF. CDR3 bases: TGTGCCAGCAGCTTAGGCGTAGGACCGAATGCTGATGGCTACACCTTC.

Regarding this clone: Relative to the germline gene, one junction end is altered; a read error may explain this. This sequence joins TRBV3-1 (or the pseudogene TRBV3-2) and TRBJ2-3; the match to TRBD2 covers 7 bases. The CDR3 has 14 residues. Germline CDR1 reads LGHDT; CDR2 reads YNNKEL (reference sequence). The CDR3 loop is CASTQRGEGDTQYF. In nucleotides, the CDR3 is TGTGCCAGCACCCAACGGGGGGAGGGAGATACGCAGTATTTT.

This clone was counted once. The chain has TRBV7-9 and TRBJ1-5; possibly TRBD1 for D (6 bases). The V end lost 1 base, the J end lost 7 bases, and 11 bases lay between the germline ends. The CDR3 runs to 14 residues. Germline CDR1 and CDR2: SEHNR and FQNEAQ (reference sequence). In DNA form, the CDR3 reads TGTGCCAGCAGCTTAGACCAGGGGAGACAGCCCCAGCATTTT. It is translated as CASSLDQGRQPQHF.

The V and J genes are TRBV11-2 and TRBJ1-4; 9 bases match TRBD1. The J segment lost 8 bases and the V segment lost 1 base, leaving 5 bases of the junction unmatched. The CDR3 is made up of 15 amino acids. CDR1 is SGHAT and CDR2 is FQNNGV in the germline V gene. In DNA form, the CDR3 reads TGTGCCAGCAGCTTAGCTGGGACAGGGCGCGAAAAACTGTTTTTT. Its translation: CASSLAGTGREKLFF.

V usage is TRBV5-1 and J usage is TRBJ1-1, with TRBD1 as a possible D gene (6 bases). V lost 7 bases and J lost 1, with 11 bases in between. There are 13 residues in the CDR3. Germline loops: CDR1 SGHRS, CDR2 YFSETQ. The CDR3, as DNA: TGCGCCAGCCAAGAGGACAGGAACACTGAAGCTTTCTTT. Its protein product is CASQEDRNTEAFF.

The rearrangement joins TRBV5-5 to TRBJ2-7; D is perhaps TRBD1 (5 bases). The length of the CDR3 is 15 residues. Per the germline V gene, CDR1 is SGHKS and CDR2 is YYEKEE (reference sequence). The V end was cut by 0 bases, the J end by 1 base, with 11 bases between. DNA of the CDR3: TGTGCCAGCAGCTTGGAAGGGGTACTATCCTACGAGCAGTACTTC. Translated: CASSLEGVLSYEQYF.

This rearrangement joins TRBV5-1 to TRBJ1-3; D not certain. V lost 0 bases, J lost 0 bases, and 10 bases lay in between. CDR3 length equals 16 residues. Germline CDR1 and CDR2: SGHRS and YFSETQ. CDR3 amino acids: CASSLAAIISGNTIYF. CDR3 nucleotides: TGCGCCAGCAGCTTGGCCGCAATTATCTCTGGAAACACCATATATTTT.

This rearrangement joins TRBV2 to TRBJ1-6; 7 bases align to TRBD1. The germline CDR1 and CDR2 sequences are SNHLY and FYNNEI. The CDR3 contains 13 residues. Losses at the gene ends were 7 bases for V and 9 bases for J; bases not matched to a gene: 6. The CDR3 loop is CASTGRGVSPLHF. CDR3 DNA: TGTGCCAGCACAGGCAGGGGGGTTTCACCCCTCCACTTT. The full variable domain, rest sourced from reference TRBV2 and TRBJ1-6, is EPEVTQTPSHQVTQMGQEVILRCVPISNHLYFYWYRQILGQKVEFLVSFYNNEISEKSEIFDDQFSVERPDGSNFTLKIRSTKLEDSAMYFCASTGRGVSPLHFGNGTRLTVT.

The chain carries TRBV28 and TRBJ1-3, with D perhaps TRBD1 (6 bases). There are 15 residues in the CDR3. V lost 4 bases and J 3 bases, leaving 13 bases between the germline ends. The germline gives CDR1 MDHEN, CDR2 SYDVKM. Here the CDR3 DNA reads TGTGCCAGCAGTTCCGGGGGGCGCGGTGGAAACACCATATATTTT. Residues: CASSSGGRGGNTIYF.

This sequence joins TRBV9 and TRBJ2-1; tentative D call: TRBD1 (6 bases). CDR1 SGDLS and CDR2 YYNGEE come from the germline V gene. The CDR3 contains 13 residues. The V gene lost 2 bases and the J gene lost 9 bases, with 12 bases spanning the gap. The CDR3 here is CASSVDRTGEQFF. In nucleotides, the CDR3 is TGTGCCAGCAGCGTGGACAGAACGGGTGAGCAGTTCTTC.

V and J are TRBV7-9 and TRBJ2-7; TRBD1 is a possible D gene (6 bases). Germline V CDR1 and CDR2: SEHNR, FQNEAQ (reference sequence). This CDR3 has 14 amino acids. V lost 2 bases to trimming and J lost 0 bases, with 8 bases between them. The CDR3 loop reads CASSLRDNSYEQYF. The DNA of the CDR3 is TGTGCCAGCAGCTTACGGGACAACTCCTACGAGCAGTACTTC.

This clone was counted once. J is TRBJ2-2 and V is TRBV3-1 (or the pseudogene TRBV3-2); D is unclear. Trimming cost V 4 bases and J 7 bases, with 13 bases left between them. The CDR3 loop spans 14 amino acids. The germline gives CDR1 LGHDT, CDR2 YNNKEL (reference sequence). The CDR3 DNA reads as TGTGCCAGCAGCCTAAATCAAGGAAGCGGGGAGCTGTTTTTT. Its translation: CASSLNQGSGELFF.

In this sample, this clone turned up once. The V gene is TRBV6-1, the J gene TRBJ1-4, with TRBD1 as a possible D gene (5 bases). This CDR3 spans 16 amino acids. CDR1 and CDR2 (germline): MNHNS, SASEGT. V was clipped by 2 bases and J by 8 bases, with 18 bases between them. The CDR3 region has the DNA TGTGCCAGCAGTGAACCAAAGACAGAATCCTGGGAAAAACTGTTTTTT. Translation gives CASSEPKTESWEKLFF.

The V gene is TRBV4-3, the J gene TRBJ1-2; D not resolved. The CDR3 contains 15 residues. V lost 1 base and J 0 bases, leaving 9 bases between the germline ends. The V gene's germline CDR1 is LGHNA and CDR2 YSLEER. CDR3 in DNA: TGCGCCAGCAGCCAAGTGACGCCAGCTAACTATGGCTACACCTTC. This sequence encodes CASSQVTPANYGYTF.

This clone was observed once. V and J are TRBV12-3 or TRBV12-4 and TRBJ1-5; D is unresolved. CDR3 length: 13 residues. V was clipped by 1 base and J by 4 bases, with 5 bases between them. CDR3 DNA sequence: TGTGCCAGCAGTTTAGACCTAAATCAGCCCCAGCATTTT. Translation: CASSLDLNQPQHF.

The V gene is TRBV2, the J gene TRBJ1-1; D perhaps matches TRBD1 (5 bases). The CDR3 has 15 amino acids. Trimming pared 3 bases from V and 6 bases from J, leaving 17 bases between. Germline lookup yields CDR1 SNHLY and CDR2 FYNNEI. The CDR3 region has the DNA TGTGCCAGCAGTGAGCAGGGTAATCATTTCCCTGAAGCTTTCTTT. Its protein product is CASSEQGNHFPEAFF.

The chain joins TRBV5-6 to TRBJ1-5, with D possibly matching TRBD1 (5 bases). Germline CDR1 reads SGHDT; CDR2 reads YYEEEE. The CDR3 sequence is 14 residues long. Trimming left V 4 bases short and J 9 bases short, with 17 bases between. The chain's CDR3 is CASSLWDYGAPQHF. In DNA, the CDR3 is TGTGCCAGCAGCCTTTGGGACTACGGAGCGCCCCAGCATTTT.

The V call is TRBV19, the J call TRBJ1-5; D uncertain. Trimming removed 10 bases at V and 0 bases at J, with 13 bases between. The CDR3 has 14 residues. Per the germline V gene, CDR1 is LNHDA and CDR2 is SQIVND (reference sequence). The CDR3 reads CAIERIYSNQPQHF. In nucleotides, the CDR3 is TGTGCCATTGAGCGGATTTATAGCAATCAGCCCCAGCATTTT.

The CDR3 DNA follows: TGTGCCAGCAGCCACCGACTAGCGGGGAAAGAGACCCAGTACTTC. The encoded protein is CASSHRLAGKETQYF. The chain links TRBV3-1 (or the pseudogene TRBV3-2) to TRBJ2-5; 11 bases agree with TRBD2. With V trimmed by 3 bases and J by 3 bases, 3 bases remained unmatched. This CDR3 region has 15 residues. CDR1 LGHDT and CDR2 YNNKEL come from the germline V gene (reference sequence).

Comments on this clone: The sample carries other DNA sequences with the same CDR3. The chain couples TRBV7-9 to TRBJ2-3; no firm D call. The V gene's germline CDR1 is SEHNR and CDR2 FQNEAQ (reference sequence). The CDR3 has 12 amino acids. V was shortened by 5 bases and J by 3 bases, with 6 bases between the two germline ends. As DNA, the CDR3 is TGTGCCAGCAGCCCCTCGACAGATACGCAGTATTTT. Protein: CASSPSTDTQYF.